A selection of T cell receptor beta chains follows, all from one sample in a study of T cell repertoires in cytomegalovirus infection. MiXCR was run by TCRdb on the reads, yielding one entry per CDR3 protein. The table includes approximately 100,000 distinct CDR3 sequences, more than 20% detected once. Specimen: CD8+ T cells from PBMCs. Source of these receptors: a human donor in good health (CMV status not recorded). Some clones in this sample may be carry-over from other donors' samples. CDR3s include the opening cysteine and the closing phenylalanine or tryptophan. A D gene is named only where the DNA matches it firmly. For some rows the clone size is stated as once, few or many, or as a class when expanded; others skip it.

CDR3 length	V gene	D gene	J gene	clone size	CDR3 DNA	CDR3 protein
8	TRBV29-1	.	TRBJ1-1	.	TGCAGCTCAGAGGAAGCTTTCTTT	CSSEEAFF
17	TRBV4-1	TRBD1	TRBJ1-3	few	TGCGCCAGCAGCCAAGACTGGGGACAGTACTCTGGAAACACCATATATTTT	CASSQDWGQYSGNTIYF
17	TRBV11-2	.	TRBJ1-3	many	TGTGCCAGCAGCTTAGCACCGGACAGCGACTCTGGAAACACCATATATTTT	CASSLAPDSDSGNTIYF
15	TRBV27	.	TRBJ2-7	.	TGTGCCAGCAGTTACACAGGGTTTATGGCCTACGAGCAGTACTTC	CASSYTGFMAYEQYF
17	TRBV3-1	TRBD2	TRBJ2-3	.	TGTGCCAGCAGCCCTGTAGCGGGGGGGGCCAGCACAGATACGCAGTATTTT	CASSPVAGGASTDTQYF
13	TRBV7-2	.	TRBJ2-7	many	TGTGCCAGCCGGGACAAGGGGGGTTACGAGCAGTACTTC	CASRDKGGYEQYF
14	TRBV7-9	TRBD2	TRBJ2-7	few	TGTGCCAGCAGCTCCGGACTAGGTACCTACGAGCAGTACTTC	CASSSGLGTYEQYF
15	TRBV20-1	.	TRBJ1-2	few	TGCAGTGCTAGAGTCGCAGCGGACAGTACCTATGGCTACACCTTC	CSARVAADSTYGYTF
15	TRBV6-6	.	TRBJ2-3	few	TGTGCCAGCAGTAAGAACCGCGGGCTAACAGATACGCAGTATTTT	CASSKNRGLTDTQYF
16	TRBV19	.	TRBJ1-1	few	TGTGCCAGTAGTATAATATCGGAGGGTGTTGGCACTGAAGCTTTCTTT	CASSIISEGVGTEAFF
16	TRBV7-9	.	TRBJ1-2	.	TGTGCCAGCAGCCCGCAGAGGTCCCCTTGGGACTATGGCTACACCTTC	CASSPQRSPWDYGYTF
14	TRBV2	TRBD2	TRBJ2-1	few	TGTGCCAGGAGACTAGCGGGATCCTACAATGAGCAGTTCTTC	CARRLAGSYNEQFF
17	TRBV3-1	TRBD2	TRBJ2-7	few	TGTGCCAGCAGCCAAGACCACCCTAGCGGGCGGTCCTACGAGCAGTACTTC	CASSQDHPSGRSYEQYF
13	TRBV6-2/TRBV6-3	.	TRBJ2-1	.	TGTGCCAGCGGCCCGGGGCCCGAGGGAGAGCAGTTCTTC	CASGPGPEGEQFF
13	TRBV12-3/TRBV12-4	.	TRBJ1-1	.	TGTGCCAGCAGAATCGTGGGGTTCACTGAAGCTTTCTTT	CASRIVGFTEAFF
12	TRBV6-6	.	TRBJ2-7	few	TGTGCCAGCAGTTACACGGGTTACGAGCAGTACTTC	CASSYTGYEQYF
15	TRBV11-2	TRBD2	TRBJ2-5	few	TGTGCCAGCAGCGGGACTAGCGGGAGGGCCGGGACCCAGTACTTC	CASSGTSGRAGTQYF
18	TRBV7-9	TRBD1	TRBJ1-1	.	TGTGCCAGCAGCTTAGCCGGGGGGACAGGCTACCTGAACACTGAAGCTTTCTTT	CASSLAGGTGYLNTEAFF
12	TRBV12-3/TRBV12-4	.	TRBJ2-1	few	TGTGCCAGCAGTTTATCGATCAATGAGCAGTTCTTC	CASSLSINEQFF
14	TRBV15	.	TRBJ2-5	.	TGTGCCACCAGCGTTGACAGAACAATAGAGACCCAGTACTTC	CATSVDRTIETQYF
18	TRBV6-6	.	TRBJ1-1	.	TGTGCCAGCAGCCTCGTGGGGACCGAAAAATATACCCACACTGAAGCTTTCTTT	CASSLVGTEKYTHTEAFF
13	TRBV29-1	TRBD1	TRBJ1-1	.	TGCAGCGGGACACTGACAGGGGCGACTGAAGCTTTCTTT	CSGTLTGATEAFF
14	TRBV11-3	.	TRBJ2-7	few	TGTGCCAGCAGCTTCGCAGGGACCTCCTACGAGCAGTACTTC	CASSFAGTSYEQYF
15	TRBV12-3/TRBV12-4	TRBD1	TRBJ1-1	few	TGTGCCAGCAGCCCTGGGTTAGCAGGGGGTACTGAAGCTTTCTTT	CASSPGLAGGTEAFF
13	TRBV19	.	TRBJ2-5	few	TGTGCCAGTAGTGTCAGGGTCGGCGAGACCCAGTACTTC	CASSVRVGETQYF
16	TRBV5-1	.	TRBJ2-1	once	TGCGCCAGCAGCCTCCCCTCTGCGGGGAGTAGGGATGAGCAGTTCTTC	CASSLPSAGSRDEQFF
15	TRBV7-9	.	TRBJ2-1	.	TGTGCCAGCAGCTTATCGGAGACCACTAACAATGAGCAGTTCTTC	CASSLSETTNNEQFF
13	TRBV28	.	TRBJ1-5	.	TGTGCCAGCAGTCTCGTCCCAGGGCAGCCCCAGCATTTT	CASSLVPGQPQHF
13	TRBV6-1	.	TRBJ1-2	many	TGTGCCAGCAGTGACCAGGGAGACTATGGCTACACCTTC	CASSDQGDYGYTF
12	TRBV30	.	TRBJ2-7	.	TGTGCCTGGAGTGTTGGGGCCTACGAGCAGTACTTC	CAWSVGAYEQYF
13	TRBV7-8	.	TRBJ1-1	many	TGTGCCAGCCGTCCGCAGTCGAACACTGAAGCTTTCTTT	CASRPQSNTEAFF
16	TRBV20-1	TRBD1	TRBJ2-5	.	TGCAGTGCTAGTGATAGTGACAGGGGGAGAAGGGAGACCCAGTACTTC	CSASDSDRGRRETQYF
12	TRBV19	.	TRBJ2-1	.	TGTGCCAGTAGGACAGGTATCAATGAGCAGTTCTTC	CASRTGINEQFF
13	TRBV5-4	.	TRBJ2-7	.	TGTGCCAGCAGCCCCGGGACCCCCTACGAGCAGTACTTC	CASSPGTPYEQYF
11	TRBV28	TRBD1	TRBJ1-2	.	TGTGCCATCGCGACAGGGAGTGGCTACACCTTC	CAIATGSGYTF
14	TRBV9	TRBD1	TRBJ2-5	.	TGTGCCAGCAGCGGACAGGGGGCGGAAGAGACCCAGTACTTC	CASSGQGAEETQYF